This entry is about one T cell receptor beta chain. This entry is derived from a study of blood T cell repertoires in COVID-19. Overall study context: Sites across the United States, Italy and Spain contributed samples from acute and convalescent COVID-19.

CDR1 is ENHRY and CDR2 is SYGVKD in the germline V gene. The CDR3 has 16 residues. Trimming removed 4 bases from V and 2 bases from J, with 12 bases in between. Only in-frame clones appear in the TCRdb table, and some are missing; sequencing was by immunoSEQ multiplex PCR. The table records about 200,000 clones, 88% of them present only once. This clonotype was sampled from a man younger than 30 with active or convalescent COVID-19. V and J are TRBV10-3 and TRBJ1-6, with D perhaps matching TRBD1 (6 bases). Material for sequencing was peripheral blood. The CDR3 protein is CAISAGEGAYNSPLHF. DNA for the CDR3: TGTGCCATCAGTGCAGGGGAAGGGGCCTATAATTCACCCCTCCACTTT.